This T cell receptor beta chain originates from a study of response to subunit inactivated influenza vaccine. This CDR3 region has 17 residues. Germline CDR1 reads MNHEY; CDR2 reads SVGAGI. V dropped 2 bases and J dropped 7; count of bases not matched to a gene: 12. The study, taken as a whole, reports: The authors put forward the suggestion that each seasonal influenza vaccination may bring in only a limited number of new T cells.

Each CDR3 protein is one row after TCRdb ran MiXCR on the RT-PCR reads. The sample lists about 570,000 distinct CDR3 sequences; over 9.5% were seen once. This clonotype has more than one count but fewer than ten. Its matching antigen is unknown. V gene TRBV6-5 combines with J gene TRBJ2-7; 12 bases are a match to TRBD2. This sample comprised PBMCs from blood, obtained on the day of vaccination. This clonotype was obtained from a man aged 45-65 years who received an inactivated influenza vaccine. The DNA of the CDR3 is TGTGCCAGCAGTTACCGTACTCGACTAGCGGGAGTGGGTGAGCAGTACTTC. This translates into CASSYRTRLAGVGEQYF.